The 12 T cell receptor beta chains below were found in one sample sequenced in a study of synovial regulatory T cells in juvenile arthritis (dated by TCRdb to between 2014 and 2016). Libraries were constructed by the immunoSEQ multiplex PCR assay. Here the immuneACCESS table is served through TCRdb, limited to in-frame sequences with V and J called. Missing clones are a known gap in these copies; in checked studies unresolved V genes cover under half, and the rest lacks a known reason. This sample's listing comprises 9,600 or so clones. The ten top clones hold over 2% of the sample. Sequences were obtained from Treg cells from blood. The cell subset or site label on this specimen signifies: remaining (HLA-DR-negative) circulating blood Treg cells. The source is a donor younger than 30 with juvenile idiopathic arthritis.

Judged by frequency, this clone is medium-sized. This chain links TRBV18 with TRBJ2-3. CDR1 is KGHSH and CDR2 is LQKENI in the germline V gene. The CDR3 runs to 14 residues. No DNA appears here. This CDR3 is CASSPPGTPDTQYF. Together with reference TRBV18 and TRBJ2-3, the CDR3 gives the full variable domain: NAGVMQNPRHLVRRRGQEARLRCSPMKGHSHVYWYRQLPEEGLKFMVYLQKENIIDESGMPKERFSAEFPKEGPSILRIQQVVRGDSAAYFCASSPPGTPDTQYFGPGTRLTVL.

This chain connects TRBV18 to TRBJ2-1. CDR3 size: 14 residues. A DNA sequence was not provided. CDR1 KGHSH and CDR2 LQKENI come from the germline V gene. The CDR3 loop is CASSPLSSYNEQFF.

V and J are TRBV27 and TRBJ2-7; TCRdb designates TRBD1, a call that cannot be tested without DNA. The CDR3 contains 15 residues. No nucleotide data were recorded. Germline assignment: CDR1 MNHEY and CDR2 SMNVEV (reference sequence). CDR3 region: CASSLTGVGSYEQYF.

The chain has TRBV7-2 and TRBJ2-1; the TRBD2 assignment by TCRdb is unverifiable without DNA. The germline CDR1 and CDR2 sequences are SGHTA and FQGNSA. This CDR3 has 13 residues. DNA is not recorded here. This chain's CDR3 is CASRTRRSAEQFF.

V and J are TRBV2 and TRBJ2-7; the TCRdb call, TRBD2, lacks DNA for checking. CDR1 and CDR2 from the germline V gene are SNHLY and FYNNEI. The CDR3 runs 15 residues. The nucleotide record is missing. The CDR3 loop reads CASRSGGTSFYEQYF. Full variable domain (remainder filled in from reference TRBV2 and TRBJ2-7): EPEVTQTPSHQVTQMGQEVILRCVPISNHLYFYWYRQILGQKVEFLVSFYNNEISEKSEIFDDQFSVERPDGSNFTLKIRSTKLEDSAMYFCASRSGGTSFYEQYFGPGTRLTVT.

The chain joins TRBV2 to TRBJ2-5; lacking DNA, the TRBD2 call made by TCRdb goes unchecked. The germline V gene encodes CDR1 SNHLY and CDR2 FYNNEI. This CDR3 has 18 amino acids. No DNA appears here. The CDR3 loop is CASSKRREIAGAAETQYF. The entire variable domain, with the rest obtained from reference TRBV2 and TRBJ2-5, is as follows: EPEVTQTPSHQVTQMGQEVILRCVPISNHLYFYWYRQILGQKVEFLVSFYNNEISEKSEIFDDQFSVERPDGSNFTLKIRSTKLEDSAMYFCASSKRREIAGAAETQYFGPGTRLLVL.

This chain uses TRBV7-9 with TRBJ1-2. The CDR3 loop spans 14 amino acids. The record lacks a DNA sequence. Germline lookup yields CDR1 SEHNR and CDR2 FQNEAQ (reference sequence). CDR3 amino acids: CASSLEGINFRYTF. The whole variable domain, remainder taken from reference TRBV7-9 and TRBJ1-2, is DTGVSQNPRHKITKRGQNVTFRCDPISEHNRLYWYRQTLGQGPEFLTYFQNEAQLEKSRLLSDRFSAERPKGSFSTLEIQRTEQGDSAMYLCASSLEGINFRYTFGSGTRLTVV.

This sequence joins TRBV5-4 and TRBJ1-1; TCRdb reports TRBD1, a call that lacks DNA to check it against. Germline values: CDR1 SGHNT, CDR2 YYREEE (reference sequence). CDR3 size: 17 residues. No DNA sequence was recorded. The CDR3 loop is CASSLAQGRMGSAEAFF. Variable domain in full (rest from reference TRBV5-4 and TRBJ1-1): ETGVTQSPTHLIKTRGQQVTLRCSSQSGHNTVSWYQQALGQGPQFIFQYYREEENGRGNFPPRFSGLQFPNYSSELNVNALELDDSALYLCASSLAQGRMGSAEAFFGQGTRLTVV.

The rearrangement links TRBV7-9 to TRBJ1-2. Germline V CDR1 and CDR2: SEHNR, FQNEAQ (reference sequence). This CDR3 is 13 amino acids long. A DNA sequence was not provided. CDR3 amino acids: CASSLGEFSGVSF.

The chain recombines TRBV18 with TRBJ1-1; as DNA is missing, the TRBD1 call by TCRdb cannot be tested. The CDR3 runs 15 residues. DNA is not recorded here. Germline CDR1 and CDR2: KGHSH and LQKENI. CDR3 in amino acids: CASSPSGQGNTEAFF.

This chain joins TRBV5-1 and TRBJ2-7. Germline V gene lookup returns CDR1 SGHRS and CDR2 YFSETQ. The CDR3 loop spans 13 amino acids. No DNA is recorded. The CDR3 region is CAPPGAPENEQYF.

The chain carries TRBV29-1 and TRBJ2-4. Germline CDR1 reads SQVTM; CDR2 reads ANQGSEA. There are 10 residues in the CDR3. DNA was not recorded. CDR3 sequence reads: CSVGVDIQYF.